This T cell receptor beta chain derives from a study of shared clonotypes between healthy human individuals. Profiled with immunoSEQ multiplex PCR; TCRdb holds only in-frame clones, not every one. The table records hundreds of thousands of clones, about 96% of them present only once. Selected positively for CCR7 and CD45RO-negative, naive CD8 cells excluded terminally differentiated effector memory CD45RA+ cells. Study-level points and caveats: Among several donors, approximately 5% of naive CD4 clonotypes were found in common.

Notes on this clone: The antigen is undetermined.

CDR1 and CDR2 (germline): MNHEY, SVGAGI. Trimming pared 5 bases from V and 4 bases from J, leaving 11 bases between. This CDR3 has 13 amino acids. This sequence joins TRBV6-5 and TRBJ1-1, with a possible D match to TRBD1 (6 bases). Sequencing was carried out using naive CD8+ T cells sorted from blood. The receptor's source is a woman aged 25 to 45 in good health. The CDR3 DNA reads TGTGCCAGCAGTACAGGGTGGGGCACTGAAGCTTTCTTT. Amino acid sequence: CASSTGWGTEAFF.